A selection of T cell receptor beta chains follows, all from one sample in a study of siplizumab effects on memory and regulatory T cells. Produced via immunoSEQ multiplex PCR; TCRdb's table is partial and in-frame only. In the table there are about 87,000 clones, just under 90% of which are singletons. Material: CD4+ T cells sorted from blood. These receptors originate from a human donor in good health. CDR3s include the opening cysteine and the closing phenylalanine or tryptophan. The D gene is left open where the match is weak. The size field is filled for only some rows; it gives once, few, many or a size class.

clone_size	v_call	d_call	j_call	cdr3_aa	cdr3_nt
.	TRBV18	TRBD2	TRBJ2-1	CASSRTSGGYNEQFF	TGTGCCAGCTCACGGACTAGCGGGGGCTACAATGAGCAGTTCTTC
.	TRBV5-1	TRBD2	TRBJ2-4	CASSLGTSGSENIQYF	TGCGCCAGCAGCTTGGGTACTAGCGGGAGCGAAAACATTCAGTACTTC
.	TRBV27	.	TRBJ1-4	CASSGTANEKLFF	TGTGCCAGCAGTGGGACGGCAAATGAAAAACTGTTTTTT
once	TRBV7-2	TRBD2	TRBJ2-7	CASSLAPFTSGSYEQYF	TGTGCCAGCAGCTTAGCACCCTTTACTAGCGGGAGTTACGAGCAGTACTTC
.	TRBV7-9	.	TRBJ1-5	CASSLGRVNQPQHF	TGTGCCAGCAGCTTAGGAAGGGTCAATCAGCCCCAGCATTTT
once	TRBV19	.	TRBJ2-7	CASSRVLASPSYEQYF	TGTGCCAGTAGTAGGGTCCTCGCCAGCCCATCCTACGAGCAGTACTTC
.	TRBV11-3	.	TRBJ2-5	CASSSPGHPETQYF	TGTGCCAGCAGCTCTCCGGGACACCCCGAGACCCAGTACTTC
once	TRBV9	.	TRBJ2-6	CASSVGQGPYSGANVLTF	TGTGCCAGCAGCGTAGGGCAGGGGCCCTACTCTGGGGCCAACGTCCTGACTTTC
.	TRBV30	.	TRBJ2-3	CAWSVGGYTQYF	TGTGCCTGGAGTGTTGGGGGATATACGCAGTATTTT
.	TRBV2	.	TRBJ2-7	CASSEAPGGRHSYEQYF	TGTGCCAGCAGTGAAGCGCCCGGGGGCAGGCACAGCTACGAGCAGTACTTC
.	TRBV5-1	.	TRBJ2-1	CASSFSFNEQFF	TGCGCCAGCAGCTTTTCTTTCAATGAGCAGTTCTTC
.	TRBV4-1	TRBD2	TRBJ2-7	CASSQGILAGTYEQYF	TGCGCCAGCAGCCAAGGAATACTAGCGGGTACTTACGAGCAGTACTTC
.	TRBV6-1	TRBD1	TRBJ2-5	CASTGTGKETQYF	TGTGCCAGCACAGGGACAGGGAAAGAGACCCAGTACTTC
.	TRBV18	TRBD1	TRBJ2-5	CASSQTGIQETQYF	TGTGCCAGCTCACAGACAGGGATCCAAGAGACCCAGTACTTC
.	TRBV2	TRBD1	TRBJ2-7	CASRQGAGEQYF	TGTGCCAGCCGACAGGGGGCAGGCGAGCAGTACTTC
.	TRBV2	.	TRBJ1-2	CASPVSSTYGYTF	TGTGCCAGCCCGGTCAGTTCAACCTATGGCTACACCTTC
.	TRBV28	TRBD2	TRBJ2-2	CASSSGGRTGELFF	TGTGCCAGCAGTTCGGGCGGGAGAACCGGGGAGCTGTTTTTT
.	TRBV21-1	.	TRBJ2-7	CASEGQGRSYEQYF	TGTGCCAGCGAGGGACAAGGCAGAAGCTACGAGCAGTACTTC
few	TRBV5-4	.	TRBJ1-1	CASSLVMGTEAFF	TGTGCCAGCAGCTTGGTCATGGGGACTGAAGCTTTCTTT
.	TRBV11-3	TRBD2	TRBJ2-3	CASSRRLAGGPDTQYF	TGTGCCAGCAGCCGAAGACTAGCGGGAGGCCCAGATACGCAGTATTTT
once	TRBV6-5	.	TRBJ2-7	CASSVRWDKNYEQYF	TGTGCCAGCAGTGTTAGGTGGGACAAAAACTACGAGCAGTACTTC
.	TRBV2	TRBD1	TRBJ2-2	CASMKDRVQGELFF	TGTGCCAGCATGAAGGACAGGGTGCAAGGGGAGCTGTTTTTT
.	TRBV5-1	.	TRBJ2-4	CASSPDGVAKNIQYF	TGCGCCAGCAGCCCGGACGGGGTAGCCAAAAACATTCAGTACTTC
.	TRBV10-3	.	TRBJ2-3	CAMGRNTDTQYF	TGTGCCATGGGGAGGAACACAGATACGCAGTATTTT
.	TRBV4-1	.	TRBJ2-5	CASSQDRRGGRETQHF	TGCGCCAGCAGCCAAGATCGGCGGGGAGGAAGAGAGACCCAGCACTTC
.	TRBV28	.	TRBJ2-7	CASSSTGTPVFEQYF	TGTGCCAGCAGTTCCACCGGGACCCCCGTCTTCGAGCAGTACTTC
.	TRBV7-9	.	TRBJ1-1	CASSTPGMNTEAFF	TGTGCCAGCAGCACCCCTGGAATGAACACTGAAGCTTTCTTT
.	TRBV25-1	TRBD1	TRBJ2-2	CASSEPPGQGLTGELFF	TGTGCCAGCAGTGAACCACCGGGACAGGGACTCACCGGGGAGCTGTTTTTT